This TCR beta chain was captured in a study of cytomegalovirus exposure and HLA in healthy donors. Study details: Within the Caucasian-associated ancestry cluster were around 81% of the approximately 370 genotyped donors. Broader study findings: Some V segments, TRBV6-2 and TRBV6-3 among them, were indistinguishable and were therefore excluded. As a later analysis revealed, the rate of TCR association differed by HLA locus, with DRB1 most and HLA-C fewest.

The CDR3 is 14 amino acids. V lost 5 bases to trimming and J lost 1 base, with 11 bases between them. Germline V gives CDR1 SNHLY, CDR2 FYNNEI. PCR was performed using 60 Vbeta and 13 Jbeta primers. Profiled with immunoSEQ multiplex PCR; TCRdb holds only in-frame clones, not every one. The table shows some 90,000 clones, with more than 75% occurring only once. Details on this clone: The antigen is unknown.

What was sequenced was PBMCs. This sequence was found in a woman between 50 and 59 years old in good health and CMV-seropositive. The genes are TRBV2 and TRBJ1-2; no clear D gene. CDR3 nucleotide sequence: TGTGCCAGCAGTCCAGAGACGGGTAACTATGGCTACACCTTC. This gives the protein CASSPETGNYGYTF.